This passage covers 2 T cell receptor beta chains from one sample sequenced in a study of OX40 agonist ivuxolimab in advanced cancers. Sequencing was performed with immunoSEQ multiplex PCR; in TCRdb, only in-frame clones are kept and a portion is missing. The sample has about 80,000 clones, approximately 90% seen once; the top ten hold approximately 0.7%. Sample: CD4+ or CD8+ T cells sorted from blood, taken in a trial of the OX40 agonist ivuxolimab. The receptors were gathered from an adult with an advanced solid tumor such as melanoma, head and neck, liver or kidney cancer.

This clone appeared a few times. The chain carries TRBV6-4 and TRBJ1-2, with unresolved D. The CDR3 loop spans 15 amino acids. With 2 bases removed from V and 4 bases from J, the gap between germline ends came to 14 bases. Germline V gene sequence: CDR1 MRHNA, CDR2 SNTAGT. CDR3 amino acids: CASSDQPGAPYGYTF. DNA for the CDR3: TGTGCCAGCAGTGACCAGCCGGGAGCACCCTATGGCTACACCTTC.

The V call is TRBV19, the J call TRBJ2-2, with no clear D. Trimming stripped 4 bases from V and 5 bases from J, with 17 bases between. CDR1 is LNHDA and CDR2 is SQIVND in the germline V gene (reference sequence). This CDR3 spans 16 amino acids. DNA of the CDR3: TGTGCCAGTAGTAGGGCTCTGGGGATCATTACCGGGGAGCTGTTTTTT. Amino acids: CASSRALGIITGELFF.